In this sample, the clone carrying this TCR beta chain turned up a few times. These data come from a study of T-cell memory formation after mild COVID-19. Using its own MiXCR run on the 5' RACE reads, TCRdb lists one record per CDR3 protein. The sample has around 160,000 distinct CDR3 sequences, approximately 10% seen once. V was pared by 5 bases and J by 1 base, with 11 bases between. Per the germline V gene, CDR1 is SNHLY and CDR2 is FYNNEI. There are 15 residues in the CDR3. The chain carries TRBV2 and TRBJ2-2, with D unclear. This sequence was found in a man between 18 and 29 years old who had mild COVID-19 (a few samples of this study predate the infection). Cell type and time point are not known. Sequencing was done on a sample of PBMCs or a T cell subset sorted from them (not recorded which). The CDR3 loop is CASSPTGQNTGELFF. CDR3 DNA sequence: TGTGCCAGCAGTCCAACCGGGCAGAACACCGGGGAGCTGTTTTTT.